The entry below gives a single T cell receptor (beta chain) sequence along with its context. Its antigen remains unknown. This sample was included in a study of shared clonotypes between healthy human individuals. V was shortened by 6 bases and J by 6 bases, with 15 bases between the two germline ends. This CDR3 is built from 13 residues. In germline, CDR1 is SGHVS, CDR2 FQNEAQ. Study-wide findings and caveats: Non-shared clonotypes had lower generation probabilities than those shared by all four donors. Naive subsets generally exceeded memory subsets in estimated richness. Around 4.7% of naive CD4 clonotypes were shared across four donors.

Replicate PCRs run on sorted subsets employed approximately 0.2 ug DNA, tens of thousands of T cell genomes. The assay was immunoSEQ multiplex PCR, and TCRdb's table has in-frame clones only and misses some. The sample has roughly 1,000,000 clones; 75% to 80% are singletons. The sample taken for sequencing was memory CD4+ T cells from PBMCs. Subset of the sample: CD45RA-negative fraction. The rearrangement joins TRBV7-8 to TRBJ2-7, with D perhaps TRBD1 or TRBD2 (5 bases each). The clonotype originates from a man younger than 35 in good health. Some clones in this sample may be carry-over from other donors' samples. The CDR3 loop is CASSSTWDGEQYF. DNA of the CDR3: TGTGCCAGCAGTTCAACCTGGGACGGCGAGCAGTACTTC.